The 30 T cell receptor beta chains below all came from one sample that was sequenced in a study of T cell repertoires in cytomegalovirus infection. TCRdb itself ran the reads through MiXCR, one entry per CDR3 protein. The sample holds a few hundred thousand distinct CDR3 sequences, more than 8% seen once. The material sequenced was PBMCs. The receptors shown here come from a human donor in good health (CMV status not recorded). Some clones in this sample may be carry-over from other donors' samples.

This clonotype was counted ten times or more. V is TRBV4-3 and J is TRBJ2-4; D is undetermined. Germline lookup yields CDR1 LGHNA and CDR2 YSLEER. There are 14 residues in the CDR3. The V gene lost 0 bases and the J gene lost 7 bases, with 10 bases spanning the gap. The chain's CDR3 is CASSQDQATNIQYF. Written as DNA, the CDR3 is TGCGCCAGCAGCCAAGATCAGGCGACTAACATTCAGTACTTC.

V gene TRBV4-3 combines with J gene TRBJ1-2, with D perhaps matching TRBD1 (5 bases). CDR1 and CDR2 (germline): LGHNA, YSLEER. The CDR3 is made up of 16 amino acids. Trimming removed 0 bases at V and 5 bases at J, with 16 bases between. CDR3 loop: CASSQDRAGRQYGYTF. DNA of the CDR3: TGCGCCAGCAGCCAAGATCGGGCAGGGCGGCAATATGGCTACACCTTC.

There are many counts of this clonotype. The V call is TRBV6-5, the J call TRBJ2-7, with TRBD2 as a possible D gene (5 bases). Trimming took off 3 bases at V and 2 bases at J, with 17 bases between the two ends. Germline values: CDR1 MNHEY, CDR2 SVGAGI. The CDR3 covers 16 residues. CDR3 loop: CASSYRQRERPYEQYF. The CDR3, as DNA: TGTGCCAGCAGTTATCGACAAAGGGAGCGCCCCTACGAGCAGTACTTC.

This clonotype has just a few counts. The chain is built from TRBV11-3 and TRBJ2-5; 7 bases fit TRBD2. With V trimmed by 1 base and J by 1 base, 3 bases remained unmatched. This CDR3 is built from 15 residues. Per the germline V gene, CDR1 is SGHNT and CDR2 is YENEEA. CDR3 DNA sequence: TGTGCCAGCAGCTTAGCGGGAGGACTCCAAGAGACCCAGTACTTC. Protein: CASSLAGGLQETQYF.

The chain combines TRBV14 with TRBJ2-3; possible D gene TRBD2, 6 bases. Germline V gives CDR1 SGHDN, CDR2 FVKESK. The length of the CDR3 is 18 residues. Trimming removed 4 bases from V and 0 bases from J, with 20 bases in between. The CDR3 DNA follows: TGTGCCAGCAGCCGACGGACGGGGGTTTTCTCTAGCACAGATACGCAGTATTTT. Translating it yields CASSRRTGVFSSTDTQYF. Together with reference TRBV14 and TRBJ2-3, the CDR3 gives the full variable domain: EAGVTQFPSHSVIEKGQTVTLRCDPISGHDNLYWYRRVMGKEIKFLLHFVKESKQDESGMPNNRFLAERTGGTYSTLKVQPAELEDSGVYFCASSRRTGVFSSTDTQYFGPGTRLTVL.

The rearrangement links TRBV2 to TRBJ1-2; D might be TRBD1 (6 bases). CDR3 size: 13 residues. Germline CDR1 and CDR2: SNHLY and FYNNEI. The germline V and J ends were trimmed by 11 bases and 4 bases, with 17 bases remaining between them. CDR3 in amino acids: CALKQTGSYGYTF. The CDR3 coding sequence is TGTGCCCTTAAGCAGACAGGCTCCTATGGCTACACCTTC. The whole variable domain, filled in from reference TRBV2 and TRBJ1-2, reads EPEVTQTPSHQVTQMGQEVILRCVPISNHLYFYWYRQILGQKVEFLVSFYNNEISEKSEIFDDQFSVERPDGSNFTLKIRSTKLEDSAMYFCALKQTGSYGYTFGSGTRLTVV.

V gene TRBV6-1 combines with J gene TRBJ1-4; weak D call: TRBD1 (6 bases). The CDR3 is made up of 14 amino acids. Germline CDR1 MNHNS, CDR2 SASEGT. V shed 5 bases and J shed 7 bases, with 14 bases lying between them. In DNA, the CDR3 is TGTGCCAGCAGTCCTTTTCGGGGGCGTGAAAAACTGTTTTTT. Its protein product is CASSPFRGREKLFF.

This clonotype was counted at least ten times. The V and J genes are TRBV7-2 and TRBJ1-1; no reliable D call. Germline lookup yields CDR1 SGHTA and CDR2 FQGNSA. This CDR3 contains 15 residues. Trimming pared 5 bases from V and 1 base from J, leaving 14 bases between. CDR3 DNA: TGTGCCAGCAGCCCCCCTAAACACCCGAACACTGAAGCTTTCTTT. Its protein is CASSPPKHPNTEAFF.

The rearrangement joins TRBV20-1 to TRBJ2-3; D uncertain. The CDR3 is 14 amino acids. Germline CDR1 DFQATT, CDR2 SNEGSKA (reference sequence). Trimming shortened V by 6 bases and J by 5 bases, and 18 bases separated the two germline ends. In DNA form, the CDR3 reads TGCAGTGCCACCGGCCGCGGAGAAGGAGATACGCAGTATTTT. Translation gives CSATGRGEGDTQYF.

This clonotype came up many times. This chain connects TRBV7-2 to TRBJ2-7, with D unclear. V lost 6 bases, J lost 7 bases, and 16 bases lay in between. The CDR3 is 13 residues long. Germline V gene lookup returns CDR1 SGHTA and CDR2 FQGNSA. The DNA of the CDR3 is TGTGCCAGCAGTCGGGCCCCCCTGGAAGAGCAGTACTTC. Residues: CASSRAPLEEQYF. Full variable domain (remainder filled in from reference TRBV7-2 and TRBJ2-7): GAGVSQSPSNKVTEKGKDVELRCDPISGHTALYWYRQSLGQGLEFLIYFQGNSAPDKSGLPSDRFSAERTGGSVSTLTIQRTQQEDSAVYLCASSRAPLEEQYFGPGTRLTVT.

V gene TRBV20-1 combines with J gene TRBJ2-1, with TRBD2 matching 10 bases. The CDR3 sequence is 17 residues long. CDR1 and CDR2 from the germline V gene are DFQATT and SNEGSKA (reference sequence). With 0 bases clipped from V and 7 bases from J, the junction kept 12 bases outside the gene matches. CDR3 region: CSARDVPRLAGTNEQFF. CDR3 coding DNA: TGCAGTGCTAGAGATGTCCCCAGACTAGCGGGTACGAATGAGCAGTTCTTC.

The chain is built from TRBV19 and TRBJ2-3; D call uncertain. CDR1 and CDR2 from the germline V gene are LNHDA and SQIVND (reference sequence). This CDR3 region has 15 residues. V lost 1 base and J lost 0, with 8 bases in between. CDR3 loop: CASSIGPYSTDTQYF. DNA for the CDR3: TGTGCCAGTAGTATAGGGCCATATAGCACAGATACGCAGTATTTT.

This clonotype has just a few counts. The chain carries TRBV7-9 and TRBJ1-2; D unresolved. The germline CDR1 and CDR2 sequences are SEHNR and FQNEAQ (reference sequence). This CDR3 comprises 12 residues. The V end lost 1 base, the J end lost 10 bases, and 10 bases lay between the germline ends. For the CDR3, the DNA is TGTGCCAGCAGCTTAGGTACCGGGGACTACACCTTC. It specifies CASSLGTGDYTF.

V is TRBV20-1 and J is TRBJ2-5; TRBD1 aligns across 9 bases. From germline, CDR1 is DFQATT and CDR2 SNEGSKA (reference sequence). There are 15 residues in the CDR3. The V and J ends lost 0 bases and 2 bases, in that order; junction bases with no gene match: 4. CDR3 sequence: CSARDPGQGQETQYF. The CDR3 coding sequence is TGCAGTGCTAGAGACCCGGGACAGGGTCAAGAGACCCAGTACTTC.

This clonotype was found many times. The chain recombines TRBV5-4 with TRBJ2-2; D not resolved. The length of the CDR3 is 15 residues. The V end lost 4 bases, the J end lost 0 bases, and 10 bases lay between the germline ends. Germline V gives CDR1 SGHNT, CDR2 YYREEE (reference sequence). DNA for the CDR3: TGTGCCAGCAGCCCAACTTGGACGAACACCGGGGAGCTGTTTTTT. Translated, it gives CASSPTWTNTGELFF. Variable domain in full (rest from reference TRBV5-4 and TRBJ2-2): ETGVTQSPTHLIKTRGQQVTLRCSSQSGHNTVSWYQQALGQGPQFIFQYYREEENGRGNFPPRFSGLQFPNYSSELNVNALELDDSALYLCASSPTWTNTGELFFGEGSRLTVL.

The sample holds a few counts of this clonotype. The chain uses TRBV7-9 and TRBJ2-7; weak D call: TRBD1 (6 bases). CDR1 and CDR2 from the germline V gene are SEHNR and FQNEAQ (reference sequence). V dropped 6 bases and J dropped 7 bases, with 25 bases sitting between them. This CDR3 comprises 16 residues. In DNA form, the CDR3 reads TGTGCCAGCAGTCCCCAGGGGCAGGTTATTACGTCGGAGCAGTACTTC. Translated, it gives CASSPQGQVITSEQYF.

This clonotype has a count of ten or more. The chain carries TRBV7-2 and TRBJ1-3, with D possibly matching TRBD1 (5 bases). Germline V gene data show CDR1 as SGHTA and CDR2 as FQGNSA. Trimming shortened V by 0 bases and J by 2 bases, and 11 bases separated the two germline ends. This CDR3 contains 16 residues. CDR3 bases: TGTGCCAGCAGCTTAGCGGTGGGGCTCACTGGAAACACCATATATTTT. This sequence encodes CASSLAVGLTGNTIYF.

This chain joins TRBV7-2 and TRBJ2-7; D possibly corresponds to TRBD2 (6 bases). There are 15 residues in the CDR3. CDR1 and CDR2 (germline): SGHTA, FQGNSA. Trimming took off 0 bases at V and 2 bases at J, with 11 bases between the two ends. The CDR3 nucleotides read TGTGCCAGCAGCTTAGCCGGACTAAAGACCTACGAGCAGTACTTC. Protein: CASSLAGLKTYEQYF.

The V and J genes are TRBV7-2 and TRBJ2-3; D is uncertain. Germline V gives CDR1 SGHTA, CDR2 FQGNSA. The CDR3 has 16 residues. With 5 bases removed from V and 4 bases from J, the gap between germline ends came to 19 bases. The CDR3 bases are TGTGCCAGCAGCCCCCGTCACCCTTCTTTGTCAGATACGCAGTATTTT. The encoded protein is CASSPRHPSLSDTQYF.

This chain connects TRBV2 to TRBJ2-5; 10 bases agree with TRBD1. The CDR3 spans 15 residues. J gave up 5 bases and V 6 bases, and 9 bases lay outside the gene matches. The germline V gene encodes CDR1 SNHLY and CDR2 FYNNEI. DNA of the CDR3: TGTGCCAGCAGCAGACAGGGGGCAGTAGGGGAGACCCAGTACTTC. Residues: CASSRQGAVGETQYF.

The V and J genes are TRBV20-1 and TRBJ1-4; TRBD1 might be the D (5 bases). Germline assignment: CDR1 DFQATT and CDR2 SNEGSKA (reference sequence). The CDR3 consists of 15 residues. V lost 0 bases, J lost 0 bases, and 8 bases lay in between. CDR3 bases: TGCAGTGCTAGAGATGGGGGATCAACTAATGAAAAACTGTTTTTT. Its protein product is CSARDGGSTNEKLFF.

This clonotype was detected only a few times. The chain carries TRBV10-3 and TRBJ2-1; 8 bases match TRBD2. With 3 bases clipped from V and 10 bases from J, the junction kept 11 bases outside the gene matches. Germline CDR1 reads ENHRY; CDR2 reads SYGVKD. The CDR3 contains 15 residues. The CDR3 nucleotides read TGTGCCATCAGTGATGAGAAAGCGGGAGTCGGCGAGCAGTTCTTC. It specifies CAISDEKAGVGEQFF.

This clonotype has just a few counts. The CDR3 is CASSLVSVQLLARNEQFF. The CDR3 DNA follows: TGTGCCAGCAGCTTGGTTAGTGTCCAGTTACTAGCTAGAAATGAGCAGTTCTTC. The genes are TRBV5-4 and TRBJ2-1, with a weak D call TRBD2 (6 bases). Between the trimmed V and J ends, which lost 0 bases and 7 bases, there was a span of 23 bases. Germline CDR1 SGHNT, CDR2 YYREEE (reference sequence). The CDR3 extends over 18 amino acids.

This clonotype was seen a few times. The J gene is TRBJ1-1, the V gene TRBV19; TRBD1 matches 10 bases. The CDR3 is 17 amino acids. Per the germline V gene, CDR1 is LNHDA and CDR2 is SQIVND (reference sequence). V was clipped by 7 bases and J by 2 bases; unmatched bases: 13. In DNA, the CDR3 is TGTGCCAGTATCAAATCTGGGACAGGGGTCCGTAACACTGAAGCTTTCTTT. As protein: CASIKSGTGVRNTEAFF.

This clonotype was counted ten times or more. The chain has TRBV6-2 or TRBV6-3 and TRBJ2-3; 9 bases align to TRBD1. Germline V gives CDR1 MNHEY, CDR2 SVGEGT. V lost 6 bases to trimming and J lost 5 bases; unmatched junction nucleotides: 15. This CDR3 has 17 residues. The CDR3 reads CASSAGGQGRTKDTQYF. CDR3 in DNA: TGTGCCAGCAGCGCCGGGGGACAGGGAAGAACGAAAGATACGCAGTATTTT.

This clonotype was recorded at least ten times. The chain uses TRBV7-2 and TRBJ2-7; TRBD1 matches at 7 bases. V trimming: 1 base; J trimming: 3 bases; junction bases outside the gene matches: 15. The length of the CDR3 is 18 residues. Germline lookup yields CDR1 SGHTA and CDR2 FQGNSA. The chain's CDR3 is CASSLDYGGQVGYYEQYF. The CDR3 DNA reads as TGTGCCAGCAGCTTAGACTATGGAGGACAGGTCGGATACTACGAGCAGTACTTC.

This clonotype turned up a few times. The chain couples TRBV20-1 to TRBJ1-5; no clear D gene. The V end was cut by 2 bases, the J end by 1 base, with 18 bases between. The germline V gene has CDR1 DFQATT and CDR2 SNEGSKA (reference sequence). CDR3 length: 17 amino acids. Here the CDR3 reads CSARRELSSASNQPQHF. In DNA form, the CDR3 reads TGCAGTGCTAGACGGGAGTTATCATCGGCGAGCAATCAGCCCCAGCATTTT.

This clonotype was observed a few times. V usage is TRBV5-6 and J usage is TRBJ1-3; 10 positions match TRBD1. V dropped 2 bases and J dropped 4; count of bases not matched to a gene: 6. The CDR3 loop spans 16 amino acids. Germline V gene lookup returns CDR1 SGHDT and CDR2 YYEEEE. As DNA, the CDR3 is TGTGCCAGCAGCTTCGGACAGGGGGGTGCCGGAAACACCATATATTTT. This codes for CASSFGQGGAGNTIYF.

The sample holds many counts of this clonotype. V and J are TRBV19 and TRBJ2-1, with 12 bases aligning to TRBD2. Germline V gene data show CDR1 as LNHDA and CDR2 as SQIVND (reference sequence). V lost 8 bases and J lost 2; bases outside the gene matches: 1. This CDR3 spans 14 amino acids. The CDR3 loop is CASGLAGPYNEQFF. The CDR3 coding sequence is TGTGCCAGTGGACTAGCGGGGCCCTACAATGAGCAGTTCTTC. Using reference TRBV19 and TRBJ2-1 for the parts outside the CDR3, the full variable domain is DGGITQSPKYLFRKEGQNVTLSCEQNLNHDAMYWYRQDPGQGLRLIYYSQIVNDFQKGDIAEGYSVSREKKESFPLTVTSAQKNPTAFYLCASGLAGPYNEQFFGPGTRLTVL.

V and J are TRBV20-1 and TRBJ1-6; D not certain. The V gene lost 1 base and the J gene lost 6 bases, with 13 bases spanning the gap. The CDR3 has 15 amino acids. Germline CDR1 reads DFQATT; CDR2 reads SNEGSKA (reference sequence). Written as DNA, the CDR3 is TGCAGTGCTAGAGTCGAGCTAGGACCTAATTCACCCCTCCACTTT. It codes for CSARVELGPNSPLHF.